Listed below are T cell receptor beta chains from one sample, sequenced in a study of cytomegalovirus exposure and HLA in healthy donors. The table came from immunoSEQ multiplex PCR; TCRdb's copy has only in-frame clones and leaves some out. The sample includes some 150,000 clones, roughly 80% of them seen just once. The specimen was PBMCs. The source of these receptors is a woman in her thirties or forties in good health and CMV-seropositive. Both conserved end residues are trimmed from each CDR3. Fields, in order: J gene, D gene, V gene, CDR3 protein. D genes are given only for firm matches.

j_gene: TRBJ1-5; d_gene: .; v_gene: TRBV28; CDR3aa: ASWTGQFSNQPQH
j_gene: TRBJ2-3; d_gene: .; v_gene: TRBV5-6; CDR3aa: ASSLADTQY
j_gene: TRBJ2-3; d_gene: .; v_gene: TRBV15; CDR3aa: ATSRVGRADTQY
j_gene: TRBJ1-3; d_gene: .; v_gene: TRBV7-2; CDR3aa: ASSLEWPGNTIY
j_gene: TRBJ1-5; d_gene: .; v_gene: TRBV5-1; CDR3aa: ASSLGMGGGGGQPQH
j_gene: TRBJ1-4; d_gene: TRBD1; v_gene: TRBV15; CDR3aa: ATSLHRGGGEKLF
j_gene: TRBJ1-2; d_gene: .; v_gene: TRBV28; CDR3aa: ASRIDSGYT
j_gene: TRBJ2-5; d_gene: .; v_gene: TRBV1; CDR3aa: TSSRWGLAGDLYQETQY
j_gene: TRBJ2-1; d_gene: TRBD2; v_gene: TRBV7-9; CDR3aa: ASRSLADYNEQF
j_gene: TRBJ2-7; d_gene: .; v_gene: TRBV5-1; CDR3aa: ASSLGAGASYEQY